Each of the 14 T cell receptor beta chains below was sequenced from the same sample in a study of T cells in Graves' hyperthyroidism and ophthalmopathy. RNA transcripts gave rise to amplified TCR beta CDR3 regions. TCR CDR3 regions were first amplified by RT-PCR with HTBI primers. TCRdb reprocessed the multiplex PCR reads with MiXCR, giving one entry per CDR3 protein. The sample consists of some 800,000 distinct CDR3 sequences, around 39% of them appearing once. Sequenced input: blood. Source of these receptors: a young man with Graves' hyperthyroidism.

Points on this clonotype: This sequence may be a read error, since a much larger clone differs from it by one base. The chain has TRBV25-1 and TRBJ2-7; 7 bases fit TRBD2. Germline trimming cut 7 bases from V and 5 bases from J; bases unmatched to any gene: 5. CDR3 size: 12 residues. The germline gives CDR1 MGHDK, CDR2 SYGVNS. The DNA for the CDR3 is TGTGCCAGCATGGGAGGGACCGACGAGCAGTACTTC. Translating gives CASMGGTDEQYF.

About this clonotype: A clone one base away is much larger, so this may be a read error. This chain links TRBV20-1 with TRBJ2-7, with D uncertain. Per the germline V gene, CDR1 is DFQATT and CDR2 is SNEGSKA (reference sequence). V dropped 1 base and J dropped 2 bases, with 9 bases sitting between them. CDR3 length: 13 amino acids. The CDR3 DNA is TGCAGTGCTAGAGGTGCGGAAGCCTACGAGCAGTACTTC. Its protein is CSARGAEAYEQYF.

On this clonotype: Its ends do not fully match the called genes, so a read error is possible. The chain uses TRBV25-1 and TRBJ1-4; possibly TRBD1 for D (5 bases). This CDR3 is built from 16 residues. The V gene's germline CDR1 is MGHDK and CDR2 SYGVNS. CDR3 nucleotide sequence: TGTGACAGCAGTTTAGAGGGGTGGTACGGAAATGAAAAACTGTTTTTT. It translates to CDSSLEGWYGNEKLFF.

The table lists this clonotype with a few counts. The CDR3 protein is CASSFRTGNSGANVLTF. In nucleotides, the CDR3 is TGTGCCAGCAGCTTCAGGACAGGGAACTCTGGGGCCAACGTCCTGACTTTC. This chain uses TRBV11-2 with TRBJ2-6; 8 nucleotides line up with TRBD1. This CDR3 comprises 17 residues. Germline V gives CDR1 SGHAT, CDR2 FQNNGV. Unmatched junction bases numbered 4, after V lost 3 bases and J lost 0 bases.

CDR3 amino acids: CAISVSTSGSYEQYF. CDR3 in DNA: TGTGCCATCAGTGTATCGACTAGCGGGAGCTACGAGCAGTACTTC. The chain employs TRBV10-3 and TRBJ2-7, with 12 bases aligning to TRBD2. The CDR3 spans 15 residues. Per the germline V gene, CDR1 is ENHRY and CDR2 is SYGVKD. J lost 3 bases, V lost 4 bases, and 4 bases had no gene match.

Ten or more counts support this clonotype. The rearrangement uses TRBV5-5 and TRBJ1-2; D is possibly TRBD1 (5 bases). This CDR3 region has 12 residues. V was clipped by 0 bases and J by 7 bases, with 7 bases between them. Germline V gene lookup returns CDR1 SGHKS and CDR2 YYEKEE (reference sequence). The CDR3 spells CASSLVGAGYTF. The CDR3 bases are TGTGCCAGCAGCTTGGTAGGGGCTGGCTACACCTTC.

There are a few counts of this clonotype. The chain combines TRBV6-5 with TRBJ2-5; the match to TRBD2 covers 16 bases. Germline V CDR1 and CDR2: MNHEY, SVGAGI. CDR3 length: 15 residues. V shed 6 bases and J 3 bases; nucleotides not matched to a gene: 1. The chain's CDR3 is CASRGLAGGEETQYF. The CDR3 nucleotides read TGTGCCAGCAGGGGACTAGCGGGGGGGGAAGAGACCCAGTACTTC.

This clonotype was seen at least ten times. The V gene is TRBV29-1, the J gene TRBJ1-1; D is possibly TRBD1 (6 bases). The length of the CDR3 is 12 residues. Germline CDR1 and CDR2: SQVTM and ANQGSEA. Trimming removed 7 bases from V and 4 bases from J, with 13 bases in between. The CDR3 protein is CSGGGGVTEAFF. Written as DNA, the CDR3 is TGCAGCGGAGGGGGGGGAGTCACTGAAGCTTTCTTT. The full variable domain, completed using reference TRBV29-1 and TRBJ1-1, is SAVISQKPSRDICQRGTSLTIQCQVDSQVTMMFWYRQQPGQSLTLIATANQGSEATYESGFVIDKFPISRPNLTFSTLTVSNMSPEDSSIYLCSGGGGVTEAFFGQGTRLTVV.

This clonotype occurred many times. The J gene is TRBJ1-2, the V gene TRBV19; the D gene is possibly TRBD1 (5 bases). Trimming removed 1 base at V and 4 bases at J, with 10 bases between. Germline V gene lookup returns CDR1 LNHDA and CDR2 SQIVND (reference sequence). This CDR3 spans 14 amino acids. CDR3 loop: CASSIGQGVYGYTF. DNA for the CDR3: TGTGCCAGTAGTATAGGGCAGGGCGTCTATGGCTACACCTTC.

The chain links TRBV6-5 to TRBJ1-1; D is undetermined. Per germline, CDR1 MNHEY and CDR2 SVGAGI. The CDR3 spans 12 residues. V lost 6 bases, J lost 7 bases, and 12 bases lay in between. The CDR3 loop reads CASSERSGEAFF. DNA for the CDR3: TGTGCCAGCAGCGAGAGGTCGGGTGAAGCTTTCTTT.

The V and J genes are TRBV5-1 and TRBJ2-5; a weak D match, TRBD1 (5 bases). The germline gives CDR1 SGHRS, CDR2 YFSETQ. The CDR3 has 14 residues. Trimming took 2 bases from V and 4 from J, leaving 12 bases between them. CDR3 DNA: TGCGCCAGCAGCTTCGGACAATTGGGAGAGACCCAGTACTTC. Protein: CASSFGQLGETQYF. Complete variable domain (other parts from reference TRBV5-1 and TRBJ2-5): KAGVTQTPRYLIKTRGQQVTLSCSPISGHRSVSWYQQTPGQGLQFLFEYFSETQRNKGNFPGRFSGRQFSNSRSEMNVSTLELGDSALYLCASSFGQLGETQYFGPGTRLLVL.

The chain carries TRBV29-1 and TRBJ2-2; a weak D match, TRBD2 (6 bases). The V gene's germline CDR1 is SQVTM and CDR2 ANQGSEA. The V end was cut by 0 bases, the J end by 1 base, with 12 bases between. There are 16 residues in the CDR3. This CDR3 reads CSVEDRSGVNTGELFF. For the CDR3, the DNA is TGCAGCGTTGAAGATCGATCGGGGGTGAACACCGGGGAGCTGTTTTTT.

In its sample, this clonotype was seen many times. The J gene is TRBJ1-2, the V gene TRBV7-8, with D unclear. V lost 5 bases and J 2 bases, leaving 12 bases between the germline ends. CDR1 is SGHVS, CDR2 FQNEAQ, per germline. This CDR3 region has 14 residues. DNA for the CDR3: TGTGCCAGCAGCCCCGAGGGAACCAACTATGGCTACACCTTC. It specifies CASSPEGTNYGYTF.

This clonotype was counted ten times or more. The gene calls are TRBV9 and TRBJ1-2, with no clear D. The V gene's germline CDR1 is SGDLS and CDR2 YYNGEE. Trimming took 0 bases from V and 3 from J, leaving 15 bases between them. The CDR3 loop spans 16 amino acids. CDR3 coding DNA: TGTGCCAGCAGCGTAGCTCGGGAGGGATTTGACTATGGCTACACCTTC. It is translated as CASSVAREGFDYGYTF.